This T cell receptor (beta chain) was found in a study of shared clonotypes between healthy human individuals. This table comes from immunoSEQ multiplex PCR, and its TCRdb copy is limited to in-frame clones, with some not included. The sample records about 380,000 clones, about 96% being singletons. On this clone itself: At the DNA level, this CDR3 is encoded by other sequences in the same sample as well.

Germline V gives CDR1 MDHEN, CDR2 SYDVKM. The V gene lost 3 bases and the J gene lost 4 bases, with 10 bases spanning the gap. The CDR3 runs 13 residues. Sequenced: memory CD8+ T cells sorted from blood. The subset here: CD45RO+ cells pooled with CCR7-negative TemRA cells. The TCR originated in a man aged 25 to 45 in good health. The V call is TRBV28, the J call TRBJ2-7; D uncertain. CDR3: CASSLVGFYEQYF. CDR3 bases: TGTGCCAGCAGTTTGGTGGGGTTTTACGAGCAGTACTTC.